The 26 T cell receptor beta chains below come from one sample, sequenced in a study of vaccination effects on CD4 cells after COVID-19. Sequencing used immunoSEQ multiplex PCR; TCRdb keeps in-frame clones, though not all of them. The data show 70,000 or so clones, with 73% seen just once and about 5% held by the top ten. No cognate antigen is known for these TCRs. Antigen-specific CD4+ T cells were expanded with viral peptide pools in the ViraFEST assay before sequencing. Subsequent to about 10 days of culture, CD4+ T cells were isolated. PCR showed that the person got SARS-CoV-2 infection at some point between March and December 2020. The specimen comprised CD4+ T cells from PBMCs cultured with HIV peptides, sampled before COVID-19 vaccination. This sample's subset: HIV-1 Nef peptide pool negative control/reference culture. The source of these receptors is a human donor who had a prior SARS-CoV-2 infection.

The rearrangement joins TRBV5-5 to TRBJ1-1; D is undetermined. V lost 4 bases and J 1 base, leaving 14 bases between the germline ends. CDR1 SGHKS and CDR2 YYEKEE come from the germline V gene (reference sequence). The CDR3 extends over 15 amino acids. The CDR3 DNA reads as TGTGCCAGCAGCGATCCCCATGGGAGGAACACTGAAGCTTTCTTT. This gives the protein CASSDPHGRNTEAFF. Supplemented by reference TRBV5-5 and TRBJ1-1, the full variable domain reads DAGVTQSPTHLIKTRGQQVTLRCSPISGHKSVSWYQQVLGQGPQFIFQYYEKEERGRGNFPDRFSARQFPNYSSELNVNALLLGDSALYLCASSDPHGRNTEAFFGQGTRLTVV.

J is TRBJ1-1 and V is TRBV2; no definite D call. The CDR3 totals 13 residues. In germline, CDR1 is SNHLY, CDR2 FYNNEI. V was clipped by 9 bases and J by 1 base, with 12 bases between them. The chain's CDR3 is CARTGGENTEAFF. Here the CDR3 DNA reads TGTGCCAGGACGGGTGGAGAGAACACTGAAGCTTTCTTT.

In DNA, the CDR3 is TGTGCCAGCAGCGTAGCTAGCGGGTGGGAGACCCAGTACTTC. This gives the protein CASSVASGWETQYF. The chain joins TRBV9 to TRBJ2-5; 8 bases line up with TRBD2. Germline trimming cut 0 bases from V and 5 bases from J; bases unmatched to any gene: 3. The CDR3 is 14 residues long. The germline gives CDR1 SGDLS, CDR2 YYNGEE.

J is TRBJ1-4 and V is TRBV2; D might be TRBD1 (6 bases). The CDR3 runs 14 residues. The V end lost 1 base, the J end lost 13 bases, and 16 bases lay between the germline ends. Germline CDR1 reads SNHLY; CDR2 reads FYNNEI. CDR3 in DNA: TGTGCCAGCAGTGAAGTGGGGGGCATTGAGGGACTGTTTTTT. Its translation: CASSEVGGIEGLFF.

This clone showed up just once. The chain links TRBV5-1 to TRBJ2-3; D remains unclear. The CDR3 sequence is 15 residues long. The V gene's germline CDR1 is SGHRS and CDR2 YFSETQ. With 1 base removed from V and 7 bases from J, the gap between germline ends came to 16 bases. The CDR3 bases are TGCGCCAGCAGCTTGCGCCTATCGGCCGGGTATACGCAGTATTTT. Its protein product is CASSLRLSAGYTQYF.

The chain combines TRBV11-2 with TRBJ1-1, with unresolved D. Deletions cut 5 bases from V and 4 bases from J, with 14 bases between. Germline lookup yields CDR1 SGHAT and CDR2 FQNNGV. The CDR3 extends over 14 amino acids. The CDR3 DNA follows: TGTGCCAGCAGCCCAGACCATAGGGTCACTGAAGCTTTCTTT. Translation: CASSPDHRVTEAFF.

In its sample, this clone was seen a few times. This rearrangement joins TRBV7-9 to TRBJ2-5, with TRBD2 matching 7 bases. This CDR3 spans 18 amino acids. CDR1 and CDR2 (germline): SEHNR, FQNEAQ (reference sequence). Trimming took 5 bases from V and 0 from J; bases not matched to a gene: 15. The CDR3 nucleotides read TGTGCCAGCAGCGCCCTCGGGTTGGGGGAGGGATACCAAGAGACCCAGTACTTC. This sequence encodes CASSALGLGEGYQETQYF. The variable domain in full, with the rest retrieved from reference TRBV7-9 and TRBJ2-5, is DTGVSQNPRHKITKRGQNVTFRCDPISEHNRLYWYRQTLGQGPEFLTYFQNEAQLEKSRLLSDRFSAERPKGSFSTLEIQRTEQGDSAMYLCASSALGLGEGYQETQYFGPGTRLLVL.

DNA for the CDR3: TGTGCCAGCTCACCACAGGCAGGGCAGGGGCTAAATCAGCCCCAGCATTTT. Translating gives CASSPQAGQGLNQPQHF. The rearrangement links TRBV18 to TRBJ1-5; D might be TRBD1 (6 bases). The V gene's germline CDR1 is KGHSH and CDR2 LQKENI. Trimming took off 1 base at V and 4 bases at J, with 17 bases between the two ends. CDR3 length: 17 amino acids.

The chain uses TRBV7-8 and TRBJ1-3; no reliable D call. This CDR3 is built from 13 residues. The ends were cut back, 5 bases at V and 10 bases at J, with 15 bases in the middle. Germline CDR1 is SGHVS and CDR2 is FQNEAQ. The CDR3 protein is CASSQVPASTIYF. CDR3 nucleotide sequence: TGTGCCAGCAGCCAAGTACCTGCCTCGACCATATATTTT.

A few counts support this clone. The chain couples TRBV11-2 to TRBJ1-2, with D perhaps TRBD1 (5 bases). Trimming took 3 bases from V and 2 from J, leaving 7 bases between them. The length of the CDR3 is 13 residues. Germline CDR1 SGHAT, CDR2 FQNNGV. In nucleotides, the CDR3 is TGTGCCAGCAGCTTCGGACAAAACTATGGCTACACCTTC. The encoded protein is CASSFGQNYGYTF.

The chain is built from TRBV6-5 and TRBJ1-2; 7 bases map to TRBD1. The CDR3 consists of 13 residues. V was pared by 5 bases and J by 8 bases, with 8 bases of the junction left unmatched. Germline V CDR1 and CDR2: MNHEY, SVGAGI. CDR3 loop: CASSRRQGLGYTF. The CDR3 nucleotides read TGTGCCAGCAGTCGTCGACAGGGTCTCGGCTACACCTTC.

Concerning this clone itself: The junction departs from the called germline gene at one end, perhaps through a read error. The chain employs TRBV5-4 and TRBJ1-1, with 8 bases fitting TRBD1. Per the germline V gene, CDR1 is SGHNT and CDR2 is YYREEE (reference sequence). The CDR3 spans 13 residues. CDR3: CASSLSSGGAFTF. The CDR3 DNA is TGTGCCAGCAGCTTGTCGTCAGGGGGCGCGTTTACCTTT.

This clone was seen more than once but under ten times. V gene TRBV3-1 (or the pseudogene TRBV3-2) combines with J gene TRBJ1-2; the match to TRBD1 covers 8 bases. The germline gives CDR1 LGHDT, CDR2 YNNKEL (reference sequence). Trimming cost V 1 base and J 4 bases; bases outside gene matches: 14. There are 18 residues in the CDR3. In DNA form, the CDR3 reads TGTGCCAGCAGCCAAGTTGTTCCGTGGGCAGGGGGCTTCTATGGCTACACCTTC. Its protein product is CASSQVVPWAGGFYGYTF.

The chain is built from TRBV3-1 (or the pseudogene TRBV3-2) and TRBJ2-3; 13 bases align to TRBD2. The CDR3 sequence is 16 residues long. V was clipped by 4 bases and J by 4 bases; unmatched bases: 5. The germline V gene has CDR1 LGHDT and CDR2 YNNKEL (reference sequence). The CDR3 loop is CASSLGLAGTSDTQYF. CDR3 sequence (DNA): TGTGCCAGCAGCCTGGGACTAGCGGGGACTTCAGATACGCAGTATTTT.

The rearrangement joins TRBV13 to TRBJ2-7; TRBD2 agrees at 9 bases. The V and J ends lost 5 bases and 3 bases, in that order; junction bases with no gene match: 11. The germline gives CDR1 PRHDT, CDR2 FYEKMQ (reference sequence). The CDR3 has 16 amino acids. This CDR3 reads CASSKSGLAQNYEQYF. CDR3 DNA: TGTGCCAGCAGCAAATCGGGACTAGCACAAAACTACGAGCAGTACTTC.

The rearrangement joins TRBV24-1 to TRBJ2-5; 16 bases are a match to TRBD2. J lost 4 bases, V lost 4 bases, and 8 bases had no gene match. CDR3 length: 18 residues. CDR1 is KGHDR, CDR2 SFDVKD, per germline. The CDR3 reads CATSDPGTSGRARETQYF. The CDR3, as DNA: TGTGCCACCAGTGACCCAGGGACTAGCGGGAGGGCCCGAGAGACCCAGTACTTC.

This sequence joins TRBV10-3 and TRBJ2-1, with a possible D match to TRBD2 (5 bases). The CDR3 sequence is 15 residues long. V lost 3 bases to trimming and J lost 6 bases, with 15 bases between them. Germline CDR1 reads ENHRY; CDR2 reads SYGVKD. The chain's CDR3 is CAISDIVKRTNEQFF. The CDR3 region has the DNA TGTGCCATCAGTGATATCGTCAAGCGGACCAATGAGCAGTTCTTC.

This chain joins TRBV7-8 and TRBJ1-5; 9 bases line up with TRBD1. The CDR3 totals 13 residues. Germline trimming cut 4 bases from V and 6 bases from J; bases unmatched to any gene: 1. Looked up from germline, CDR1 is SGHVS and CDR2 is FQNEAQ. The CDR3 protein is CASSWTGVQPQHF. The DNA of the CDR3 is TGTGCCAGCAGCTGGACAGGGGTTCAGCCCCAGCATTTT.

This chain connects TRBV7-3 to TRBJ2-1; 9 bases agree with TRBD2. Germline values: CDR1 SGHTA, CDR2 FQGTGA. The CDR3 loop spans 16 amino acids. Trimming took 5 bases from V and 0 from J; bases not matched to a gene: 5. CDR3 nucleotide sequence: TGTGCCAGCAGCCAAAGCGGGGGGAGCTCCTACAATGAGCAGTTCTTC. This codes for CASSQSGGSSYNEQFF.

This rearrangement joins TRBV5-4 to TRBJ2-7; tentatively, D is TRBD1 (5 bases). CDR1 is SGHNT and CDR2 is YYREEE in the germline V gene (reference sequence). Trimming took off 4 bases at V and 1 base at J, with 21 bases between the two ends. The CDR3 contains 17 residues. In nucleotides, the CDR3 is TGTGCCAGCAGCCCAGCTCCGGCCGGTAAGGGGTCCTACGAGCAGTACTTC. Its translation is CASSPAPAGKGSYEQYF.

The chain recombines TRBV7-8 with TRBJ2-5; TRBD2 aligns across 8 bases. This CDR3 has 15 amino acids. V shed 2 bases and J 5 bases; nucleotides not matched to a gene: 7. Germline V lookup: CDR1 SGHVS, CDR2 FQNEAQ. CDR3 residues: CASSLTGGAVETQYF. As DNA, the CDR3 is TGTGCCAGCAGCTTAACCGGGGGGGCAGTGGAGACCCAGTACTTC.

CDR3 protein: CASSWLRRNTGELFF. CDR3 in DNA: TGTGCCAGCAGTTGGTTACGGAGGAACACCGGGGAGCTGTTTTTT. This sequence joins TRBV11-2 and TRBJ2-2, with no clear D. Germline V lookup: CDR1 SGHAT, CDR2 FQNNGV. Trimming shortened V by 6 bases and J by 1 base, and 12 bases separated the two germline ends. This CDR3 region has 15 residues.

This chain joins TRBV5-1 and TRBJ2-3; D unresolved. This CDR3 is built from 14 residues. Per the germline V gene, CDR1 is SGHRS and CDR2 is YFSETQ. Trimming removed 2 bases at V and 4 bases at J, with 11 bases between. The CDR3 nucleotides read TGCGCCAGCAGCTTCCGACCAGAACCAGATACGCAGTATTTT. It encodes CASSFRPEPDTQYF.

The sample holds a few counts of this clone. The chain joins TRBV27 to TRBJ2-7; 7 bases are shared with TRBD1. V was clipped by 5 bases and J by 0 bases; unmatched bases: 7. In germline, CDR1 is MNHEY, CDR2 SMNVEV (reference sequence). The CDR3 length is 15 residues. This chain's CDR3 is CASSVRQGVSYEQYF. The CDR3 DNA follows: TGTGCCAGCAGTGTAAGACAGGGTGTCTCCTACGAGCAGTACTTC.

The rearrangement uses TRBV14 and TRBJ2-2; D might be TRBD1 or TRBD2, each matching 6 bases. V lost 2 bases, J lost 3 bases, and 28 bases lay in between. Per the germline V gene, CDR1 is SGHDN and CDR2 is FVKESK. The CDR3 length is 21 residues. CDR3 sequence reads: CASSQIYPGGSQKGDTGELFF. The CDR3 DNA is TGTGCCAGCAGCCAAATCTACCCCGGGGGCAGTCAAAAGGGGGACACCGGGGAGCTGTTTTTT.

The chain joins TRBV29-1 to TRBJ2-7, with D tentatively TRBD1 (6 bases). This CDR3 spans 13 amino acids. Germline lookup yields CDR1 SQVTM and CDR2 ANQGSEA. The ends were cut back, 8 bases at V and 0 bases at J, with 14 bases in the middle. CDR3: CSTWDTYSYEQYF. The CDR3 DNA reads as TGCAGCACCTGGGACACCTACTCCTACGAGCAGTACTTC.